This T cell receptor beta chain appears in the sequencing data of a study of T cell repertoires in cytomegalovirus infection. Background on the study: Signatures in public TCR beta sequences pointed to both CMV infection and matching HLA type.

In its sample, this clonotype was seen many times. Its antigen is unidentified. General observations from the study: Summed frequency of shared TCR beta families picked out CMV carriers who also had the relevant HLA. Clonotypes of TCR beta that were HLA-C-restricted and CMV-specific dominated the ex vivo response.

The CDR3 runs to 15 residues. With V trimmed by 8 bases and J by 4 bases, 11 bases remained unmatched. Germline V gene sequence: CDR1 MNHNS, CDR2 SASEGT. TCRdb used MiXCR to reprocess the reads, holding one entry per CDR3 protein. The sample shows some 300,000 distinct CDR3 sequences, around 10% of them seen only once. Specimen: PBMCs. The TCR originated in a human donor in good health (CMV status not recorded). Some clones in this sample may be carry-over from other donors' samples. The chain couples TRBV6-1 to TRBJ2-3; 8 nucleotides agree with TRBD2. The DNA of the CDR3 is TGTGCCAGCCGAGGTTGGCGGGGGGCCGCAGATACGCAGTATTTT. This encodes CASRGWRGAADTQYF.